These 13 T cell receptor beta chains came from one sample sequenced in a study of blood T cell repertoires in COVID-19. The repertoire was sequenced with immunoSEQ multiplex PCR; TCRdb's copy has only in-frame clones and lacks some. This repertoire shows more than 150,000 clones, approximately 87% found once; its top ten account for 0.85% to 0.95%. Sequencing was done on a sample of peripheral blood. Every receptor here comes from a woman aged 18-29 years who had recovered from COVID-19.

This rearrangement joins TRBV6-5 to TRBJ1-4; D is possibly TRBD1 (5 bases). This CDR3 comprises 14 residues. Germline lookup yields CDR1 MNHEY and CDR2 SVGAGI. V was clipped by 0 bases and J by 8 bases, with 10 bases between them. CDR3 residues: CASSYSSRGEKLFF. DNA of the CDR3: TGTGCCAGCAGTTACTCGAGTAGGGGAGAAAAACTGTTTTTT.

The J gene is TRBJ2-3, the V gene TRBV2; 11 positions match TRBD1. This CDR3 has 15 amino acids. The germline V gene has CDR1 SNHLY and CDR2 FYNNEI. Trimming at V came to 6 bases and at J to 4 bases, leaving 6 bases not matched to a gene. The CDR3 sequence: CASRNGQGAADTQYF. The CDR3 nucleotides read TGTGCCAGCAGAAATGGACAGGGGGCCGCAGATACGCAGTATTTT. Drawing the rest from reference TRBV2 and TRBJ2-3, the complete variable domain is EPEVTQTPSHQVTQMGQEVILRCVPISNHLYFYWYRQILGQKVEFLVSFYNNEISEKSEIFDDQFSVERPDGSNFTLKIRSTKLEDSAMYFCASRNGQGAADTQYFGPGTRLTVL.

V is TRBV5-1 and J is TRBJ1-2; D is unclear. Germline CDR1 reads SGHRS; CDR2 reads YFSETQ. This CDR3 region has 14 residues. V gave up 4 bases and J gave up 2 bases, with 12 bases separating them. In DNA form, the CDR3 reads TGCGCCAGCAGCCCGAGGCCTTCCAACTATGGCTACACCTTC. Its protein is CASSPRPSNYGYTF.

The rearrangement uses TRBV18 and TRBJ2-2, with D perhaps TRBD2 (6 bases). This CDR3 comprises 17 residues. Between the trimmed V and J ends, which lost 4 bases and 5 bases, there was a span of 20 bases. CDR1 KGHSH and CDR2 LQKENI come from the germline V gene. The CDR3 sequence is CASSRSGGTRQTGELFF. CDR3 nucleotide sequence: TGTGCCAGCTCACGTTCTGGGGGGACTCGGCAGACCGGGGAGCTGTTTTTT. Looking up the rest from reference TRBV18 and TRBJ2-2 gives the full variable domain: NAGVMQNPRHLVRRRGQEARLRCSPMKGHSHVYWYRQLPEEGLKFMVYLQKENIIDESGMPKERFSAEFPKEGPSILRIQQVVRGDSAAYFCASSRSGGTRQTGELFFGEGSRLTVL.

V usage is TRBV12-2 and J usage is TRBJ1-1; TRBD1 was called by the table and not checked on the DNA. TRBV12-2 is termed a pseudogene. The CDR3 is 11 amino acids. CDR3 nucleotides: TGTGCAAGTCGCTGGACAGGTGAAGCTTTCTTT. Encoded protein: CASRWTGEAFF.

This clone is a singleton in its sample. The genes are TRBV20-1 and TRBJ2-1; the match to TRBD2 covers 11 bases. Germline trimming cut 3 bases from V and 4 bases from J; bases unmatched to any gene: 2. This CDR3 has 14 amino acids. Germline lookup yields CDR1 DFQATT and CDR2 SNEGSKA (reference sequence). For the CDR3, the DNA is TGCAGTGCTAGTCGACTAGCGGGATACAATGAGCAGTTCTTC. Protein product: CSASRLAGYNEQFF.

V gene TRBV30 combines with J gene TRBJ1-2; possibly TRBD1 for D (5 bases). Deletions cut 0 bases from V and 4 bases from J, with 12 bases between. The length of the CDR3 is 14 residues. Germline V gives CDR1 GTSNPN, CDR2 SVGIG (reference sequence). Here the CDR3 reads CAWSVYQGSYGYTF. The CDR3 coding sequence is TGTGCCTGGAGTGTATACCAGGGCTCCTATGGCTACACCTTC.

The chain employs TRBV10-3 and TRBJ1-1; 7 nucleotides agree with TRBD1. This CDR3 is 14 amino acids long. The V gene's germline CDR1 is ENHRY and CDR2 SYGVKD. V trimming: 6 bases; J trimming: 3 bases; junction bases outside the gene matches: 7. The CDR3 DNA follows: TGTGCCATCAGGACGACAGGGACGGACACTGAAGCTTTCTTT. Translating it yields CAIRTTGTDTEAFF.

V gene TRBV9 combines with J gene TRBJ1-3; D is unresolved. Deletions cut 0 bases from V and 0 bases from J, with 7 bases between. The CDR3 runs to 15 residues. CDR1 and CDR2 (germline): SGDLS, YYNGEE. CDR3 in amino acids: CASSVGSSSGNTIYF. The CDR3 nucleotides read TGTGCCAGCAGCGTAGGATCCAGCTCTGGAAACACCATATATTTT. The full variable domain, completed using reference TRBV9 and TRBJ1-3, is DSGVTQTPKHLITATGQRVTLRCSPRSGDLSVYWYQQSLDQGLQFLIQYYNGEERAKGNILERFSAQQFPDLHSELNLSSLELGDSALYFCASSVGSSSGNTIYFGEGSWLTVV.

The chain joins TRBV25-1 to TRBJ1-2; 8 nucleotides align to TRBD1. The germline V gene has CDR1 MGHDK and CDR2 SYGVNS. The CDR3 is 17 amino acids. CDR3 sequence: CAPNGDKTGGTVYGYTF. The CDR3 DNA sequence: TGTGCACCCAACGGGGATAAAACAGGGGGAACAGTCTATGGCTACACCTTC.

CDR3 residues: CASSLMGGHPDTQYF. The CDR3 coding sequence is TGTGCCAGCAGCTTAATGGGGGGGCACCCAGATACGCAGTATTTT. The chain recombines TRBV7-2 with TRBJ2-3; D may be TRBD2 (7 bases). The V gene's germline CDR1 is SGHTA and CDR2 FQGNSA. The V end was cut by 2 bases, the J end by 4 bases, with 13 bases between. The CDR3 length is 15 residues.

V gene TRBV29-1 combines with J gene TRBJ1-2, with TRBD1 as a possible D gene (5 bases). This CDR3 has 14 residues. The germline CDR1 and CDR2 sequences are SQVTM and ANQGSEA. V lost 7 bases and J lost 5, with 20 bases in between. CDR3: CSAMGPGKGYGYTF. CDR3 nucleotide sequence: TGCAGCGCCATGGGGCCAGGGAAAGGGTATGGCTACACCTTC.

A remark on this clone: Additional DNA sequences in this sample encode the identical CDR3. The chain couples TRBV18 to TRBJ1-1, with D possibly TRBD1 on 5 matching bases. Germline V gene sequence: CDR1 KGHSH, CDR2 LQKENI. This CDR3 region has 13 residues. V was pared by 3 bases and J by 5 bases, with 10 bases between. DNA of the CDR3: TGTGCCAGCTCACCGGCAGGGCGGACTGAAGCTTTCTTT. Residues: CASSPAGRTEAFF.